This T cell receptor (beta chain) was retrieved from a study of T cell changes during pregnancy in multiple sclerosis (dated by TCRdb to between 2018 and 2021). Concerning the study at large: The study looked at changes in the T cell repertoire across pregnancy in women with multiple sclerosis.

About this clone itself: The antigen it recognizes is unknown. Per-nucleotide qualities are absent, and no much larger clonotype sits a single base away.

Receptor libraries were prepared by the immunoSEQ multiplex PCR assay. The immuneACCESS repertoire file appears here via TCRdb, limited to in-frame rearrangements. These files lack a portion of the clones; in checked studies, under half of the deficit traces to unresolved V genes, and the cause of the others is not known. The sample yields about 40,000 clones; around nine tenths were counted once. Of the sample, over 0.75% falls within the top ten clones. The sequence derives from a female donor with multiple sclerosis, enrolled in a pregnancy study. Sequencing used CD4+ T cells from peripheral blood mononuclear cells, obtained before pregnancy.

The CDR3 region: CASSRLGGNNEKLFF. Read as DNA, the sequence is TGCGCCAGCAGCCGTTTGGGCGGGAATAATGAAAAACTGTTTTTT. The sequence is built from TRBV4-1 and TRBJ1-4, with an unclear D gene assignment. The CDR3 has 15 amino acids, counting the end cysteine and phenylalanine. This entry keeps only the CDR3 DNA: 45 bases, framed from base 1. The germline V gene specifies MGHRA as CDR1 and YSYEKL as CDR2. V gives up 4 bases and J gives up 4 bases, and the segment between their germline ends measures 13 bases.